These 31 T cell receptor beta chains originate from one sample sequenced in a study of T cell responses to AZD1222 COVID-19 vaccine. Data came from immunoSEQ multiplex PCR; TCRdb stores just in-frame clones and leaves some out. The sample gives about 140,000 clones, about nine tenths of which show up once; over 1.5% is in the top ten. Sequences were derived from peripheral blood, sampled on day 0 of AZD1222 vaccination. The source is an adult in good health.

The chain joins TRBV5-1 to TRBJ2-7; 9 positions agree with TRBD2. CDR3 length: 13 residues. The germline V gene encodes CDR1 SGHRS and CDR2 YFSETQ. V gave up 4 bases and J gave up 2 bases; unmatched junction bases: 1. CDR3 nucleotides: TGCGCCAGCAGCCGCGGGAGGGCCTACGAGCAGTACTTC. Translating gives CASSRGRAYEQYF. The whole variable domain, filled in from reference TRBV5-1 and TRBJ2-7, reads KAGVTQTPRYLIKTRGQQVTLSCSPISGHRSVSWYQQTPGQGLQFLFEYFSETQRNKGNFPGRFSGRQFSNSRSEMNVSTLELGDSALYLCASSRGRAYEQYFGPGTRLTVT.

V is TRBV5-1 and J is TRBJ1-1; TRBD1 agrees at 9 bases. CDR1 and CDR2 from the germline V gene are SGHRS and YFSETQ. The CDR3 has 17 amino acids. V was clipped by 4 bases and J by 1 base; unmatched bases: 11. CDR3 coding DNA: TGCGCCAGCAGCCCTTTTCCAGGACAGGGGTCGAACACTGAAGCTTTCTTT. The encoded protein is CASSPFPGQGSNTEAFF.

This chain links TRBV5-1 with TRBJ1-1; 8 nucleotides agree with TRBD1. J lost 2 bases, V lost 7 bases, and 10 bases had no gene match. Germline V CDR1 and CDR2: SGHRS, YFSETQ. The CDR3 is 15 amino acids. The chain's CDR3 is CASSRQGNGNTEAFF. CDR3 DNA sequence: TGCGCCAGCTCCCGACAGGGGAACGGAAACACTGAAGCTTTCTTT.

The chain has TRBV18 and TRBJ2-3; 7 positions match TRBD2. The CDR3 runs 11 residues. Per the germline V gene, CDR1 is KGHSH and CDR2 is LQKENI. V gave up 9 bases and J gave up 12 bases; unmatched junction bases: 9. In DNA, the CDR3 is TGTGCCAGTGCGACTAGCCAGAACCAGTATTTT. It specifies CASATSQNQYF.

The chain employs TRBV27 and TRBJ2-1, with unresolved D. The V gene's germline CDR1 is MNHEY and CDR2 SMNVEV (reference sequence). The CDR3 is made up of 15 amino acids. V was clipped by 6 bases and J by 6 bases, with 18 bases between them. CDR3 sequence: CASSPTAPSGNEQFF. The CDR3 DNA follows: TGTGCCAGCAGCCCGACGGCGCCATCGGGCAATGAGCAGTTCTTC.

The chain recombines TRBV10-3 with TRBJ2-7; possibly TRBD1 for D (6 bases). From germline, CDR1 is ENHRY and CDR2 SYGVKD. The V gene lost 4 bases and the J gene lost 5 bases, with 12 bases spanning the gap. This CDR3 has 13 residues. The CDR3 spells CAISGVEGDEQYF. CDR3 nucleotide sequence: TGTGCCATCAGTGGGGTAGAGGGGGACGAGCAGTACTTC.

V and J are TRBV3-1 (or the pseudogene TRBV3-2) and TRBJ2-7; 11 nucleotides match TRBD2. The CDR3 totals 15 residues. Germline V gene data show CDR1 as LGHDT and CDR2 as YNNKEL (reference sequence). After removal of 5 bases from V and 5 bases from J, the junction contained 8 bases not matched to a gene. The CDR3 is CASSSWTSGLDEQYF. CDR3 bases: TGTGCCAGCAGCTCTTGGACTAGCGGGCTTGACGAGCAGTACTTC.

The chain is built from TRBV6-2 or TRBV6-3 and TRBJ2-2; D not certain. The CDR3 is 14 residues long. CDR1 and CDR2 (germline): MNHEY, SVGEGT. Deletions cut 4 bases from V and 8 bases from J, with 14 bases between. This chain's CDR3 is CASSFGNVIGELFF. The CDR3 DNA is TGTGCCAGCAGTTTTGGCAACGTGATTGGGGAGCTGTTTTTT.

The V gene is TRBV15, the J gene TRBJ2-3; 11 nucleotides align to TRBD2. This CDR3 has 21 residues. Germline V gene lookup returns CDR1 LNHNV and CDR2 YYDKDF (reference sequence). J gave up 2 bases and V 1 base, and 17 bases lay outside the gene matches. The CDR3 here is CATSRARGLAGGIEDTDTQYF. Here the CDR3 DNA reads TGTGCCACCAGCAGAGCCCGTGGGCTAGCGGGAGGAATTGAAGACACAGATACGCAGTATTTT.

The J gene is TRBJ1-6, the V gene TRBV2; D is possibly TRBD1 (5 bases). The length of the CDR3 is 13 residues. From germline, CDR1 is SNHLY and CDR2 FYNNEI. Trimming stripped 8 bases from V and 7 bases from J, with 12 bases between. This CDR3 reads CASVKEGNSPLHF. The DNA for the CDR3 is TGTGCCAGCGTCAAGGAGGGGAATTCACCCCTCCACTTT.

This rearrangement joins TRBV30 to TRBJ1-3; a possible D gene is TRBD1 (5 bases). The CDR3 runs 15 residues. CDR1 GTSNPN and CDR2 SVGIG come from the germline V gene (reference sequence). The V gene lost 3 bases and the J gene lost 0 bases, with 12 bases spanning the gap. CDR3 amino acids: CAWSPGRLSGNTIYF. The CDR3 nucleotides read TGTGCCTGGAGCCCAGGGCGTCTCTCTGGAAACACCATATATTTT.

The J gene is TRBJ2-1, the V gene TRBV6-4; possibly TRBD1 for D (7 bases). Germline assignment: CDR1 MRHNA and CDR2 SNTAGT. V dropped 5 bases and J dropped 6 bases, with 17 bases sitting between them. This CDR3 contains 15 residues. The CDR3 loop reads CASSTGEAGGNEQFF. In nucleotides, the CDR3 is TGTGCCAGCAGTACAGGGGAGGCCGGAGGCAATGAGCAGTTCTTC.

The chain employs TRBV29-1 and TRBJ1-2; 9 nucleotides agree with TRBD1. V dropped 3 bases and J dropped 7; count of bases not matched to a gene: 12. Germline V gene lookup returns CDR1 SQVTM and CDR2 ANQGSEA. The length of the CDR3 is 15 residues. The CDR3 reads CSVEMRGQGGSGYTF. CDR3 nucleotide sequence: TGCAGCGTTGAGATGAGGGGACAGGGCGGGAGTGGCTACACCTTC.

The chain couples TRBV5-6 to TRBJ2-5, with TRBD2 matching 10 bases. Unmatched junction bases numbered 13, after V lost 3 bases and J lost 5 bases. The length of the CDR3 is 17 residues. The germline gives CDR1 SGHDT, CDR2 YYEEEE. The CDR3 DNA reads TGTGCCAGCAGCTCCCTGAGAGCGGGAGGGTGGATGGAGACCCAGTACTTC. Its translation is CASSSLRAGGWMETQYF.

V usage is TRBV9 and J usage is TRBJ2-7, with 9 bases matching TRBD1. Unmatched junction bases numbered 8, after V lost 4 bases and J lost 6 bases. The CDR3 consists of 14 residues. Germline loops: CDR1 SGDLS, CDR2 YYNGEE. In DNA form, the CDR3 reads TGTGCCAGCAGCCCGGGACAGGGATCGGGCGAGCAGTACTTC. Amino acid sequence: CASSPGQGSGEQYF.

The genes are TRBV11-2 and TRBJ2-3; D is unresolved. The CDR3 has 13 residues. Germline-derived CDR1 and CDR2 are SGHAT and FQNNGV. The V end was cut by 1 base, the J end by 3 bases, with 5 bases between. The DNA for the CDR3 is TGTGCCAGCAGCTTAGCAGTAACAGATACGCAGTATTTT. Translating gives CASSLAVTDTQYF. Drawing the rest from reference TRBV11-2 and TRBJ2-3, the complete variable domain is EAGVAQSPRYKIIEKRQSVAFWCNPISGHATLYWYQQILGQGPKLLIQFQNNGVVDDSQLPKDRFSAERLKGVDSTLKIQPAKLEDSAVYLCASSLAVTDTQYFGPGTRLTVL.

The V call is TRBV21-1, the J call TRBJ1-6; the D segment call TRBD1 is taken from the table without a DNA check. TRBV21-1 is noted as a pseudogene. CDR3 length: 19 residues. The CDR3 here is CASSKFPPSVVGLNSPLHF. The CDR3, as DNA: TGTGCCAGCAGCAAATTCCCCCCTAGTGTGGTGGGGCTGAATTCACCCCTCCACTTT.

The chain employs TRBV5-4 and TRBJ2-1, with D unresolved. CDR1 is SGHNT, CDR2 YYREEE, per germline (reference sequence). The CDR3 contains 12 residues. Between the trimmed V and J ends, which lost 2 bases and 7 bases, there was a span of 7 bases. The CDR3 bases are TGTGCCAGCAGCTTAGACACTAATGAGCAGTTCTTC. This encodes CASSLDTNEQFF.

The V gene is TRBV4-1, the J gene TRBJ2-3; D uncertain. V lost 1 base and J 6 bases, leaving 11 bases between the germline ends. Germline loops: CDR1 MGHRA, CDR2 YSYEKL. This CDR3 is built from 14 residues. The CDR3 reads CASSQVILGDTQYF. The CDR3 bases are TGCGCCAGCAGCCAAGTTATCCTTGGCGATACGCAGTATTTT.

The chain couples TRBV27 to TRBJ2-1, with 10 bases identical to TRBD2. With V trimmed by 8 bases and J by 7 bases, 8 bases remained unmatched. The germline V gene encodes CDR1 MNHEY and CDR2 SMNVEV (reference sequence). The CDR3 runs to 14 residues. CDR3 sequence reads: CASFSSGSGNEQFF. The DNA for the CDR3 is TGTGCCAGCTTCTCTAGCGGGAGTGGTAATGAGCAGTTCTTC.

The gene calls are TRBV7-8 and TRBJ2-7, with 13 positions matching TRBD2. Per the germline V gene, CDR1 is SGHVS and CDR2 is FQNEAQ. Germline trimming cut 4 bases from V and 6 bases from J; bases unmatched to any gene: 6. CDR3 size: 15 residues. CDR3 amino acids: CASSSWTSGSSEQYF. In DNA form, the CDR3 reads TGTGCCAGCAGCTCCTGGACTAGCGGGAGTAGCGAGCAGTACTTC.

The rearrangement uses TRBV6-4 and TRBJ1-6, with D possibly TRBD1 on 6 matching bases. V dropped 2 bases and J dropped 7 bases, with 12 bases sitting between them. Germline V gene lookup returns CDR1 MRHNA and CDR2 SNTAGT. The CDR3 is 15 amino acids. CDR3 residues: CASSDTTRGNSPLHF. The CDR3 nucleotides are TGTGCCAGCAGTGACACAACCAGGGGAAATTCACCCCTCCACTTT.

The V call is TRBV5-1, the J call TRBJ1-5; tentative D call: TRBD1 (5 bases). CDR1 is SGHRS, CDR2 YFSETQ, per germline. CDR3 length: 14 residues. Deletions cut 3 bases from V and 5 bases from J, with 12 bases between. This CDR3 is CASSWQGSHQPQHF. For the CDR3, the DNA is TGCGCCAGCAGCTGGCAGGGTAGTCATCAGCCCCAGCATTTT. The full variable domain, with the rest looked up from reference TRBV5-1 and TRBJ1-5, is KAGVTQTPRYLIKTRGQQVTLSCSPISGHRSVSWYQQTPGQGLQFLFEYFSETQRNKGNFPGRFSGRQFSNSRSEMNVSTLELGDSALYLCASSWQGSHQPQHFGDGTRLSIL.

The chain employs TRBV5-1 and TRBJ1-4; 7 nucleotides align to TRBD1. The trim removed 1 base at V and 8 bases at J, leaving 8 bases unmatched. CDR3 length equals 15 residues. Per germline, CDR1 SGHRS and CDR2 YFSETQ. The CDR3 is CASSLLGDRGEKLFF. The CDR3 bases are TGCGCCAGCAGCTTGTTGGGGGACAGAGGCGAAAAACTGTTTTTT.

V usage is TRBV5-1 and J usage is TRBJ1-1; D gene uncertain. The CDR3 runs to 13 residues. V gave up 1 base and J gave up 6 bases, with 10 bases separating them. Germline V CDR1 and CDR2: SGHRS, YFSETQ. This CDR3 is CASSLFGRAEAFF. In nucleotides, the CDR3 is TGCGCCAGCAGCTTGTTCGGGAGGGCTGAAGCTTTCTTT.

The chain uses TRBV5-4 and TRBJ2-1, with 7 bases fitting TRBD2. The CDR3 totals 14 residues. Germline V gene sequence: CDR1 SGHNT, CDR2 YYREEE (reference sequence). Trimming cost V 7 bases and J 0 bases; bases outside gene matches: 4. CDR3 in amino acids: CASRGSSSYNEQFF. DNA of the CDR3: TGTGCCAGCCGCGGGAGTAGCTCCTACAATGAGCAGTTCTTC.

The chain employs TRBV5-1 and TRBJ2-2; no reliable D call. Germline values: CDR1 SGHRS, CDR2 YFSETQ. V lost 2 bases and J lost 0, with 17 bases in between. There are 18 residues in the CDR3. CDR3 residues: CASSFPFAVRTNTGELFF. CDR3 in DNA: TGCGCCAGCAGCTTCCCGTTTGCCGTGAGGACGAACACCGGGGAGCTGTTTTTT.

This chain connects TRBV29-1 to TRBJ1-1; D not resolved. The length of the CDR3 is 14 residues. Germline values: CDR1 SQVTM, CDR2 ANQGSEA. V was cut by 4 bases and J by 3 bases, with 15 bases left in between. CDR3 nucleotides: TGCAGCGTTGCGAAGGGTGGCGGCCACACTGAAGCTTTCTTT. This encodes CSVAKGGGHTEAFF.

The chain is built from TRBV2 and TRBJ2-7; D is ambiguous. The germline V gene has CDR1 SNHLY and CDR2 FYNNEI. The CDR3 has 16 amino acids. The V end lost 2 bases, the J end lost 6 bases, and 20 bases lay between the germline ends. Here the CDR3 DNA reads TGTGCCAGCAGTGAAATAGGTCGCCCCACCGTAGCCGAGCAGTACTTC. This encodes CASSEIGRPTVAEQYF. The entire variable domain, with the rest obtained from reference TRBV2 and TRBJ2-7, is as follows: EPEVTQTPSHQVTQMGQEVILRCVPISNHLYFYWYRQILGQKVEFLVSFYNNEISEKSEIFDDQFSVERPDGSNFTLKIRSTKLEDSAMYFCASSEIGRPTVAEQYFGPGTRLTVT.

The rearrangement uses TRBV24-1 and TRBJ2-7; tentatively, D is TRBD2 (6 bases). The CDR3 is 17 residues long. V was shortened by 3 bases and J by 2 bases, with 19 bases between the two germline ends. Germline lookup yields CDR1 KGHDR and CDR2 SFDVKD. CDR3 bases: TGTGCCACCAGTGATGGGACGCTCCGGGACTCTGCCTACGAGCAGTACTTC. It specifies CATSDGTLRDSAYEQYF.

This clone was seen just once. This chain connects TRBV2 to TRBJ1-6, with TRBD1 as a possible D gene (6 bases). V was trimmed by 3 bases and J by 10 bases, leaving 10 bases between them. The CDR3 runs to 13 residues. Germline V gene lookup returns CDR1 SNHLY and CDR2 FYNNEI. CDR3 loop: CASSDRGGSPLHF. CDR3 sequence (DNA): TGTGCCAGCAGTGACAGGGGAGGATCACCCCTCCACTTT. The whole variable domain, remainder taken from reference TRBV2 and TRBJ1-6, is EPEVTQTPSHQVTQMGQEVILRCVPISNHLYFYWYRQILGQKVEFLVSFYNNEISEKSEIFDDQFSVERPDGSNFTLKIRSTKLEDSAMYFCASSDRGGSPLHFGNGTRLTVT.